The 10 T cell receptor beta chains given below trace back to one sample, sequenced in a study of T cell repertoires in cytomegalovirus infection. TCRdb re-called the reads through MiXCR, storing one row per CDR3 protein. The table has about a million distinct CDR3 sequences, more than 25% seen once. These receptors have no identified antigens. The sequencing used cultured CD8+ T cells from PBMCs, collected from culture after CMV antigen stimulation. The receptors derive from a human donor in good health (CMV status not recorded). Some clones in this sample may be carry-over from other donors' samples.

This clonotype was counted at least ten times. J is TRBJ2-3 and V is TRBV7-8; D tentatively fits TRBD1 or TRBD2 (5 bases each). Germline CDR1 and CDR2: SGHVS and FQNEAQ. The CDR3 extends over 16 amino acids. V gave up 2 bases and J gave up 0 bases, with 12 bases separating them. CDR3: CASSLKRGASTDTQYF. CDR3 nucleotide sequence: TGTGCCAGCAGCTTAAAAAGGGGAGCTAGCACAGATACGCAGTATTTT.

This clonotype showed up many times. CDR3 protein: CASSLASGLNTEAFF. CDR3 nucleotides: TGTGCCAGCAGCTTAGCTTCGGGGTTGAACACTGAAGCTTTCTTT. This sequence joins TRBV7-2 and TRBJ1-1; D is unresolved. The CDR3 is made up of 15 amino acids. V gave up 0 bases and J gave up 0 bases, with 8 bases separating them. Per the germline V gene, CDR1 is SGHTA and CDR2 is FQGNSA.

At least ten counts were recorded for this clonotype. The DNA of the CDR3 is TGTGCCAGCAGTGAACAACGGGGCTCGGTCTATGGCTACACCTTC. Its protein is CASSEQRGSVYGYTF. The V call is TRBV6-1, the J call TRBJ1-2; D is possibly TRBD1 (5 bases). The CDR3 has 15 residues. The germline V and J ends were trimmed by 2 bases and 4 bases, with 14 bases remaining between them. Germline assignment: CDR1 MNHNS and CDR2 SASEGT.

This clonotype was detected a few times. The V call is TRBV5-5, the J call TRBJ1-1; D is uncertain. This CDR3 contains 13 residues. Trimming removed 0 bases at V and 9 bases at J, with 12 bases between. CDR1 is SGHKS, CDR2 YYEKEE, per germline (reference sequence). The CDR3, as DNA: TGTGCCAGCAGCTTGGTCGGAGCAGATAAAGCTTTCTTT. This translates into CASSLVGADKAFF.

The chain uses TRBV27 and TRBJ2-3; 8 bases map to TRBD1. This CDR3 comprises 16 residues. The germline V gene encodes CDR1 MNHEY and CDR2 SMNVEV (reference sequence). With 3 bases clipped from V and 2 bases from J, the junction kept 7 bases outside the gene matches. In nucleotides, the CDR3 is TGTGCCAGCAGTTTCGGGGGACAGGACTTCACAGATACGCAGTATTTT. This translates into CASSFGGQDFTDTQYF.

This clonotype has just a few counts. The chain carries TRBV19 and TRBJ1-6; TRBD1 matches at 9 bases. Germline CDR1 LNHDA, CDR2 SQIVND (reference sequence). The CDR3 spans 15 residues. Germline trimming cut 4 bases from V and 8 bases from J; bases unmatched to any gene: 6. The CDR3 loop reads CASSTGQGGHSPLHF. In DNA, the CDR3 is TGTGCCAGTAGTACGGGACAGGGCGGCCATTCACCCCTCCACTTT.

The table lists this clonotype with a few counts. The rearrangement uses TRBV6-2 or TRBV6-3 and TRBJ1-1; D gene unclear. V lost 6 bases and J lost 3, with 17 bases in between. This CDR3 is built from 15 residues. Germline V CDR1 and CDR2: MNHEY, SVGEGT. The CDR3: CASSPEREFDTEAFF. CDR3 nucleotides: TGTGCCAGCAGCCCGGAAAGGGAGTTTGACACTGAAGCTTTCTTT.

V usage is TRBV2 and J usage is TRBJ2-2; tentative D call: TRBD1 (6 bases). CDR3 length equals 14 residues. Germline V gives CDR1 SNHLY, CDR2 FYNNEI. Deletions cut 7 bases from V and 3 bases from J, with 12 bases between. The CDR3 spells CASNTGSDTGELFF. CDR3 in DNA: TGTGCCAGCAATACAGGGTCCGACACCGGGGAGCTGTTTTTT.

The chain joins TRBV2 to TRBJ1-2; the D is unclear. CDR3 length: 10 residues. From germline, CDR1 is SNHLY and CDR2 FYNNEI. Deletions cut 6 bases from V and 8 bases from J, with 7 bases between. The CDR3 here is CASSYRGYTF. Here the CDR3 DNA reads TGTGCCAGCAGCTACCGGGGCTACACCTTC.

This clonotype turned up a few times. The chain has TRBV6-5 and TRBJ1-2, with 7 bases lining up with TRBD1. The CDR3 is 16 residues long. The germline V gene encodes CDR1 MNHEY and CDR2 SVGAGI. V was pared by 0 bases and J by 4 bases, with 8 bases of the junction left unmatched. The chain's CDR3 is CASSYSPAGGIYGYTF. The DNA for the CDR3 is TGTGCCAGCAGTTACTCTCCCGCAGGGGGGATCTATGGCTACACCTTC.